The rows below give T cell receptor beta chains drawn from one sample of a study of blood T cell repertoires in COVID-19. Here immunoSEQ multiplex PCR was the method, and the copy in TCRdb shows in-frame clones only, minus some. The table records around 80,000 clones, 84% of them present only once. Sequenced sample: peripheral blood. The receptors come from a human donor in a cohort sampled during active COVID-19. CDR3s include the opening cysteine and the closing phenylalanine or tryptophan. Fields, in order: D gene, V gene, J gene, clone size, CDR3 protein, CDR3 DNA. The D gene is left open where the match is weak. Not all rows give a size; the values are once, few, many and, for expanded clones, a class.

>.|TRBV20-1|TRBJ1-1|.
CSASGNTEAFF
TGCAGTGCTAGCGGGAACACTGAAGCTTTCTTT
>.|TRBV27|TRBJ2-6|.
CASSRGTGANVLTF
TGTGCCAGCAGTAGAGGGACAGGGGCCAACGTCCTGACTTTC
>TRBD2|TRBV25-1|TRBJ2-1|.
CARPKPGLGNHFYNEQFF
TGTGCCAGACCTAAACCGGGACTAGGAAACCACTTCTACAATGAGCAGTTCTTC
>.|TRBV25-1|TRBJ1-1|.
CASSEYGQHTEAFF
TGTGCCAGCAGTGAATATGGGCAGCACACTGAAGCTTTCTTT
>.|TRBV5-6|TRBJ1-3|.
CASSLDPGSHVGNTIYF
TGTGCCAGCAGCTTGGATCCCGGGTCCCACGTTGGAAACACCATATATTTT
>.|TRBV5-1|TRBJ2-7|.
CASSLLQGGYEQYF
TGCGCCAGCAGCTTGTTACAGGGTGGGTACGAGCAGTACTTC
>.|TRBV5-6|TRBJ1-1|few
CASSHRGWATEAFF
TGTGCCAGCAGCCATCGGGGGTGGGCCACTGAAGCTTTCTTT
>TRBD2|TRBV4-1|TRBJ2-1|.
CASSQLGLAANEQFF
TGCGCCAGCAGCCAACTGGGACTAGCGGCCAATGAGCAGTTCTTC
>.|TRBV29-1|TRBJ2-7|.
CSVEGAYEQYF
TGCAGCGTTGAAGGGGCGTACGAGCAGTACTTC
>TRBD1|TRBV3-1/TRBV3-2|TRBJ2-7|few
CASRGTGYSYEQYF
TGTGCCAGCAGAGGGACAGGCTATTCCTACGAGCAGTACTTC
>.|TRBV7-9|TRBJ2-2|.
CASSPGTGELFF
TGTGCCAGCAGCCCAGGCACCGGGGAGCTGTTTTTT
>TRBD1|TRBV6-5|TRBJ1-5|once
CASSSTGRNQPQHF
TGTGCCAGCAGCTCGACAGGGAGGAATCAGCCCCAGCATTTT
>TRBD1|TRBV20-1|TRBJ2-3|.
CSASLRGPGDTQYF
TGCAGTGCGAGTTTGAGGGGGCCGGGGGATACGCAGTATTTT
>TRBD1|TRBV28|TRBJ2-5|.
CASSGDSNQETQYF
TGTGCCAGCAGCGGGGACAGCAATCAAGAGACCCAGTACTTC
>TRBD1|TRBV18|TRBJ1-6|.
CASSPPGQRNSPLHF
TGTGCCAGCTCACCACCGGGACAGCGAAATTCACCCCTCCACTTT
>.|TRBV20-1|TRBJ1-2|.
CSAGTGYLF
TGCAGTGCCGGTACAGGGTACCTCTTC
>TRBD2|TRBV9|TRBJ2-2|.
CASSSSGLADDTNTGELFF
TGTGCCAGCAGCTCCTCGGGACTAGCGGACGATACGAACACCGGGGAGCTGTTTTTT
>TRBD1|TRBV13|TRBJ1-6|.
CASSYGTGTPLHF
TGTGCCAGCAGCTACGGGACAGGGACACCCCTCCACTTT
>.|TRBV12-3/TRBV12-4|TRBJ1-1|.
CASSLGQIPEAFF
TGTGCCAGCAGTTTGGGGCAGATCCCTGAAGCTTTCTTT
>TRBD1|TRBV12-5|TRBJ1-2|.
CASGLYPGGVYGYTF
TGTGCTAGTGGTTTGTACCCAGGGGGCGTCTATGGCTACACCTTC
>TRBD1|TRBV6-2/TRBV6-3|TRBJ2-7|.
CASSPRTGGEQYF
TGTGCCAGCAGTCCCCGGACAGGGGGCGAGCAGTACTTC
>.|TRBV3-1/TRBV3-2|TRBJ1-1|.
CASRPGQYTEAFF
TGTGCCAGCAGGCCAGGACAGTACACTGAAGCTTTCTTT
>.|TRBV19|TRBJ1-5|.
CASSIIRQGNQPQHF
TGTGCCAGTAGTATTATAAGGCAGGGCAATCAGCCCCAGCATTTT
>TRBD1|TRBV3-1/TRBV3-2|TRBJ2-7|.
CASSPPAGTGGYEQYF
TGTGCCAGCAGCCCCCCCGCCGGGACAGGGGGATACGAGCAGTACTTC
>.|TRBV28|TRBJ1-5|.
CASSLGAGSSQPQHF
TGTGCCAGCAGTTTGGGGGCAGGGTCAAGTCAGCCCCAGCATTTT
>.|TRBV6-6|TRBJ2-3|.
CASGERDTQYF
TGTGCCAGCGGAGAGCGGGATACGCAGTATTTT
>TRBD1|TRBV5-1|TRBJ2-1|.
CASSRAPGQGNEQFF
TGCGCCAGCAGCCGCGCTCCGGGACAGGGCAATGAGCAGTTCTTC
>TRBD1|TRBV5-5|TRBJ1-6|.
CASSLVSAGGPNSPLHF
TGTGCCAGCAGCTTGGTTTCGGCAGGGGGTCCGAATTCACCCCTCCACTTT
>.|TRBV7-9|TRBJ2-4|once
CASSSTYRIGNIQYF
TGTGCCAGCAGCTCGACATACAGGATCGGAAACATTCAGTACTTC
>.|TRBV21-1|TRBJ2-1|.
CASSKTGTSGGDDEQFF
TGTGCCAGCAGCAAAACAGGGACTAGCGGTGGAGACGATGAGCAGTTCTTC
>.|TRBV6-5|TRBJ1-5|.
CASSPGGQPQHF
TGTGCCAGCAGCCCGGGGGGTCAGCCCCAGCATTTT
>.|TRBV27|TRBJ1-5|few
CASRLEGNSNQPQHF
TGTGCCAGCAGGCTGGAGGGCAATTCCAATCAGCCCCAGCATTTT
>TRBD1|TRBV27|TRBJ1-2|.
CASSFRTGANYGYTF
TGTGCCAGCAGTTTTCGGACAGGGGCTAACTATGGCTACACCTTC
>.|TRBV12-5|TRBJ2-3|once
CASGRTSSSTDTQYF
TGTGCTAGTGGGAGGACATCGTCTAGCACAGATACGCAGTATTTT
>.|TRBV7-3|TRBJ2-2|.
CASSSDSFTGELFF
TGTGCCAGCAGTTCGGACAGTTTTACCGGGGAGCTGTTTTTT
>.|TRBV15|TRBJ2-1|.
CATSRGVRGEQFF
TGTGCCACCAGCAGAGGGGTCCGGGGTGAGCAGTTCTTC
>TRBD1|TRBV5-1|TRBJ1-5|.
CASSLGTGGPSNQPQHF
TGCGCCAGCAGCTTGGGGACAGGGGGCCCGAGCAATCAGCCCCAGCATTTT
>.|TRBV7-6|TRBJ2-2|.
CASIRRRATGELFF
TGTGCCAGCATCAGACGGAGGGCCACCGGGGAGCTGTTTTTT
>.|TRBV5-4|TRBJ1-2|few
CASSPRGRNYGYTF
TGTGCCAGCAGCCCCAGGGGACGGAACTATGGCTACACCTTC
>TRBD1|TRBV19|TRBJ1-5|few
CASSDSTGGLQPQHF
TGTGCCAGTAGTGACTCGACAGGGGGCCTCCAGCCCCAGCATTTT
>TRBD1|TRBV2|TRBJ2-7|.
CASRAKGAVYEQYF
TGTGCCAGCAGGGCCAAGGGGGCAGTATACGAGCAGTACTTC
>TRBD1|TRBV11-2|TRBJ2-5|.
CASSLGTGTAKTQYF
TGTGCCAGCAGCTTAGGGACAGGGACTGCGAAGACCCAGTACTTC
>TRBD1|TRBV28|TRBJ1-6|few
CASSGMTGGFNSPLHF
TGTGCCAGCAGTGGAATGACAGGGGGTTTTAATTCACCCCTCCACTTT
>.|TRBV9|TRBJ1-4|.
CASSVGPLATNEKLFF
TGTGCCAGCAGCGTAGGACCCCTAGCAACTAATGAAAAACTGTTTTTT
>TRBD2|TRBV6-6|TRBJ2-5|.
CASSSAGLGEKETQYF
TGTGCCAGCAGTTCCGCCGGACTAGGCGAGAAAGAGACCCAGTACTTC
>.|TRBV5-3|TRBJ1-5|many
CARSLVQAEHSNQPQHF
TGTGCCAGAAGCTTGGTCCAGGCAGAACATAGCAATCAGCCCCAGCATTTT
>.|TRBV3-1/TRBV3-2|TRBJ2-1|few
CASSPTGTTNNEQFF
TGTGCCAGCAGCCCAACCGGGACAACAAACAATGAGCAGTTCTTC
>TRBD2|TRBV9|TRBJ2-2|.
CASSVGGGGTGELFF
TGTGCCAGCAGCGTAGGCGGGGGAGGGACCGGGGAGCTGTTTTTT
>TRBD1|TRBV7-9|TRBJ1-2|.
CASSNGQGAHTF
TGTGCCAGCAGCAACGGACAGGGGGCCCACACCTTC
>TRBD1|TRBV4-2|TRBJ2-7|.
CASSQDPRGLDEQYF
TGTGCCAGCAGCCAAGATCCCAGGGGGCTCGACGAGCAGTACTTC
>.|TRBV6-5|TRBJ1-1|.
CASSYSPGKGTEAFF
TGTGCCAGCAGTTACTCGCCAGGGAAAGGGACTGAAGCTTTCTTT